Sequencing of this T cell receptor beta chain was carried out in a study of CD8+ T cells in alopecia areata. The junction had 3 bases not matched to a gene; V was cut back by 1 base and J by 4 bases. The CDR3 has 15 residues. Germline CDR1 reads SNHLY; CDR2 reads FYNNEI. Following extraction, RNA underwent reverse transcription to cDNA, which served as the sequencing template. Libraries were prepared by immunoSEQ multiplex PCR; TCRdb keeps only in-frame clonotypes and omits some of them. The sample includes around 140,000 clones, roughly 46% of them seen just once. The clonotype originates from a human donor with alopecia areata. The chain is built from TRBV2 and TRBJ1-5; 8 bases fit TRBD1. The sample here was CD4+ T cells sorted from blood, taken at week 0. CDR3 amino acids: CASSEGTGYNQPQHF. CDR3 nucleotide sequence: TGTGCCAGCAGTGAAGGGACAGGGTATAATCAGCCCCAGCATTTT.